Listed here are 10 T cell receptor beta chains from one sample, sequenced in a study of T cell responses to AZD1222 COVID-19 vaccine. Sequencing was performed with immunoSEQ multiplex PCR; in TCRdb, only in-frame clones are kept and a portion is missing. This table has some 160,000 clones, roughly 90% appearing once. The sequencing used peripheral blood, collected on day 0 of AZD1222 vaccination. The receptors originated from an adult in good health.

The chain links TRBV5-1 to TRBJ1-1; a weak D match, TRBD1 (5 bases). The germline V gene has CDR1 SGHRS and CDR2 YFSETQ. V lost 3 bases and J 0 bases, leaving 12 bases between the germline ends. This CDR3 has 15 residues. CDR3 sequence reads: CASSSGMGLNTEAFF. CDR3 DNA sequence: TGCGCCAGCAGCTCTGGGATGGGACTGAACACTGAAGCTTTCTTT.

The chain combines TRBV27 with TRBJ2-7; unclear D gene. CDR1 is MNHEY, CDR2 SMNVEV, per germline (reference sequence). The V end was cut by 2 bases, the J end by 2 bases, with 13 bases between. The CDR3 has 15 amino acids. CDR3 DNA: TGTGCCAGCAGTTTAGACCCGGGCCCCCCCTACGAGCAGTACTTC. Amino acid sequence: CASSLDPGPPYEQYF.

V and J are TRBV5-4 and TRBJ2-1; D ambiguous. Germline V lookup: CDR1 SGHNT, CDR2 YYREEE (reference sequence). Deletions cut 4 bases from V and 6 bases from J, with 11 bases between. This CDR3 has 13 amino acids. In DNA, the CDR3 is TGTGCCAGCAGCCCCCCCACTTTCAATGAGCAGTTCTTC. It specifies CASSPPTFNEQFF.

The rearrangement joins TRBV5-8 to TRBJ2-3; 9 positions agree with TRBD2. This CDR3 contains 18 residues. From germline, CDR1 is SGHTS and CDR2 YDEGEE. The V segment lost 1 base and the J segment 3 bases; nucleotides outside the gene matches: 12. The CDR3 reads CASSLFSLSGGFTDTQYF. The CDR3 nucleotides are TGTGCCAGCAGCTTGTTTTCCCTTAGCGGGGGATTTACAGATACGCAGTATTTT. Using reference TRBV5-8 and TRBJ2-3 for the parts outside the CDR3, the full variable domain is EAGVTQSPTHLIKTRGQQATLRCSPISGHTSVYWYQQALGLGLQFLLWYDEGEERNRGNFPPRFSGRQFPNYSSELNVNALELEDSALYLCASSLFSLSGGFTDTQYFGPGTRLTVL.

The sample holds one count of this clone. The chain employs TRBV15 and TRBJ1-6; 8 bases map to TRBD1. From germline, CDR1 is LNHNV and CDR2 YYDKDF (reference sequence). Trimming cost V 3 bases and J 3 bases; bases outside gene matches: 4. This CDR3 region has 16 residues. In DNA, the CDR3 is TGTGCCACCAGCAGGCTCGGACAGGGCTATAATTCACCCCTCCACTTT. The encoded protein is CATSRLGQGYNSPLHF.

This chain links TRBV6-1 with TRBJ1-5, with 8 bases matching TRBD1. Germline lookup yields CDR1 MNHNS and CDR2 SASEGT. This CDR3 is built from 19 residues. V lost 4 bases to trimming and J lost 1 base; unmatched junction nucleotides: 15. The CDR3 region has the DNA TGTGCCAGCAGTGCATCCGGGTACCTACGGGACAGGAGCAATCAGCCCCAGCATTTT. This encodes CASSASGYLRDRSNQPQHF.

The chain joins TRBV11-2 to TRBJ2-3; D possibly matches TRBD1 or TRBD2 (5 bases each). V lost 5 bases to trimming and J lost 4 bases, with 19 bases between them. This CDR3 comprises 16 residues. Per germline, CDR1 SGHAT and CDR2 FQNNGV. CDR3 sequence: CASSPRGAASSDTQYF. For the CDR3, the DNA is TGTGCCAGCAGCCCCCGAGGGGCGGCTTCCTCAGATACGCAGTATTTT.

The chain links TRBV2 to TRBJ1-6; 9 bases are a match to TRBD1. With 5 bases clipped from V and 7 bases from J, the junction kept 3 bases outside the gene matches. Germline CDR1 reads SNHLY; CDR2 reads FYNNEI. The CDR3 is made up of 14 amino acids. The CDR3 sequence: CASSRDRANSPLHF. CDR3 DNA: TGTGCCAGCAGTAGGGACAGGGCGAATTCACCCCTCCACTTT. Full variable domain (missing parts from reference TRBV2 and TRBJ1-6): EPEVTQTPSHQVTQMGQEVILRCVPISNHLYFYWYRQILGQKVEFLVSFYNNEISEKSEIFDDQFSVERPDGSNFTLKIRSTKLEDSAMYFCASSRDRANSPLHFGNGTRLTVT.

The V call is TRBV7-3, the J call TRBJ2-2, with a weak D call TRBD2 (6 bases). The germline V gene has CDR1 SGHTA and CDR2 FQGTGA. This CDR3 has 13 amino acids. With 3 bases removed from V and 6 bases from J, the gap between germline ends came to 8 bases. CDR3 nucleotide sequence: TGTGCCAGCAGCTTCTCTAGCGCCGGGGAGCTGTTTTTT. Translating gives CASSFSSAGELFF.

The J gene is TRBJ1-2, the V gene TRBV2, with TRBD1 identical over 9 bases. The germline CDR1 and CDR2 sequences are SNHLY and FYNNEI. The V gene end was trimmed by 6 bases and the J gene end by 6 bases; junction bases not matched to a gene: 17. The CDR3 contains 17 residues. The CDR3 sequence is CASSFGQGRVWGDGYTF. The DNA of the CDR3 is TGTGCCAGCAGCTTCGGACAGGGGAGGGTATGGGGTGATGGCTACACCTTC.